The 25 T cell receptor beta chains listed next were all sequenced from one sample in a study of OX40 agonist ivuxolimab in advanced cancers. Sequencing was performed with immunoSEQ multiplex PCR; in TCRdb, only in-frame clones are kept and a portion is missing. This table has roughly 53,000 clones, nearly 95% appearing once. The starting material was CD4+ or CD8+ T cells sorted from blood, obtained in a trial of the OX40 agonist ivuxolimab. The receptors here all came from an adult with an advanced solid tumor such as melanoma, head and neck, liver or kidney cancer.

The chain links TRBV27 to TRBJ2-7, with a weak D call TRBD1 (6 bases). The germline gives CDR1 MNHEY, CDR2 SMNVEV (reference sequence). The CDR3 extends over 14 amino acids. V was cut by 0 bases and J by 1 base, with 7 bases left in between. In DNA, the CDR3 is TGTGCCAGCAGTTTATCTACAGGGTCCTACGAGCAGTACTTC. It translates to CASSLSTGSYEQYF.

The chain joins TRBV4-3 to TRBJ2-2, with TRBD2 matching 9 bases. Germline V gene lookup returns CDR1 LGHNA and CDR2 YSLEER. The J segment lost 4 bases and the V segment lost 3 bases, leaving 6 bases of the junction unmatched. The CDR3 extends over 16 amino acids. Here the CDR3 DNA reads TGCGCCAGCAGCCAGGTAGCGGGAGAGGGCACCGGGGAGCTGTTTTTT. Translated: CASSQVAGEGTGELFF.

This CDR3 reads CAISVDHRGSPREGTYEQYF. The CDR3 DNA reads TGTGCCATCAGTGTTGACCACAGGGGAAGCCCTAGGGAGGGGACCTACGAGCAGTACTTC. The chain is built from TRBV10-3 and TRBJ2-7; D may match TRBD1 or TRBD2 (7 bases each). The CDR3 runs to 20 residues. V shed 4 bases and J shed 2 bases, with 30 bases lying between them. Germline lookup yields CDR1 ENHRY and CDR2 SYGVKD.

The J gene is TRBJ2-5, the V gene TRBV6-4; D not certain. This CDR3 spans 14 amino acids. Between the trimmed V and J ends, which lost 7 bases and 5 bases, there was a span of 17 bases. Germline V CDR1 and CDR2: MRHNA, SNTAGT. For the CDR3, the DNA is TGTGCCAGCACCCTACAGAAGCCCGGGGAGACCCAGTACTTC. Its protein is CASTLQKPGETQYF.

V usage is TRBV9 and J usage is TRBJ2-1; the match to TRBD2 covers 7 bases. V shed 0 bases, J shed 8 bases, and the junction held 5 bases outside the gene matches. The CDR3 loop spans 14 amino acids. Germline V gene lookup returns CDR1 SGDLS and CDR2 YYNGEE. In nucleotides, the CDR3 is TGTGCCAGCAGCGTAGCAGCGGGACTGCATGAGCAGTTCTTC. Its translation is CASSVAAGLHEQFF.

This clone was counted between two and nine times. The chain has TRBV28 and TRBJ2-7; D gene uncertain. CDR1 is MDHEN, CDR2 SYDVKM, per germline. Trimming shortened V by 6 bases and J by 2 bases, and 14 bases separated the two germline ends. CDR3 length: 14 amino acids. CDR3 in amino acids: CASRTLTRPYEQYF. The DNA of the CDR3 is TGTGCCAGCAGGACATTGACCAGACCCTACGAGCAGTACTTC.

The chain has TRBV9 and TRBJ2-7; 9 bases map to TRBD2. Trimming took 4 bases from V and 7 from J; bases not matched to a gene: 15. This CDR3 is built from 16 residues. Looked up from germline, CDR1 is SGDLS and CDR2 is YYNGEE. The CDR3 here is CASSPLAGLKAEEQYF. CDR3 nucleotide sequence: TGTGCCAGCAGCCCCCTAGCGGGACTGAAGGCTGAAGAGCAGTACTTC.

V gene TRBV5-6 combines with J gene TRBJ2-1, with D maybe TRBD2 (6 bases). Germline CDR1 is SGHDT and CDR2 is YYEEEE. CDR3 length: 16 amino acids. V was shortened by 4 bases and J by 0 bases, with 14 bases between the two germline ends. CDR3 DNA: TGTGCCAGCAGCCCGCCCGGGGGTGACTCCTACAATGAGCAGTTCTTC. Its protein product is CASSPPGGDSYNEQFF.

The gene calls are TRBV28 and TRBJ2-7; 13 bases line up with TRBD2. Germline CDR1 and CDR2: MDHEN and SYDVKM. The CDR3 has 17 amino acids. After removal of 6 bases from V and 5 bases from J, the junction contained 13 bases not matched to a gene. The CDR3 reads CASSSLLTSGRFDEQYF. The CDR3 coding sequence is TGTGCCAGCAGCTCTTTATTGACTAGCGGGAGGTTCGACGAGCAGTACTTC.

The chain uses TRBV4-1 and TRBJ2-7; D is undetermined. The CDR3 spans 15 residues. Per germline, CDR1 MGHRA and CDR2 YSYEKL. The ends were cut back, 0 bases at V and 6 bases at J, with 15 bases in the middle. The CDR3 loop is CASSQEPEGSGEQYF. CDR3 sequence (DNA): TGCGCCAGCAGCCAAGAACCGGAAGGGTCTGGCGAGCAGTACTTC.

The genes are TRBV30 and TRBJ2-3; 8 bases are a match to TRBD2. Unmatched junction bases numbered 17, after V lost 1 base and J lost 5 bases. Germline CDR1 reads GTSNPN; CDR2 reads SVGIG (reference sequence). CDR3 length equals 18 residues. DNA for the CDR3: TGTGCCTGGAGTGCCCTGGTCTGGCCGGGAGGGCCCGGAGATACGCAGTATTTT. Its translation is CAWSALVWPGGPGDTQYF. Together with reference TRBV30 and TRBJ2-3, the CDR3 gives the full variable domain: SQTIHQWPATLVQPVGSPLSLECTVEGTSNPNLYWYRQAAGRGLQLLFYSVGIGQISSEVPQNLSASRPQDRQFILSSKKLLLSDSGFYLCAWSALVWPGGPGDTQYFGPGTRLTVL.

CDR3 sequence reads: CASSYPSQHGYTF. The CDR3 DNA reads as TGTGCCAGCAGTTATCCCTCCCAGCATGGCTACACCTTC. This rearrangement joins TRBV6-6 to TRBJ1-2; no reliable D call. V lost 3 bases and J 6 bases, leaving 11 bases between the germline ends. CDR1 and CDR2 (germline): MNHNY, SVGAGI (reference sequence). This CDR3 has 13 residues.

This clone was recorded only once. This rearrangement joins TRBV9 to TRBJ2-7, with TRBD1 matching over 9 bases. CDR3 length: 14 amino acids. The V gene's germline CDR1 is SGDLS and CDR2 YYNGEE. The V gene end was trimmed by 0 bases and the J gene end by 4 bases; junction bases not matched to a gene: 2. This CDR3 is CASSVGGQGYEQYF. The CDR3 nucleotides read TGTGCCAGCAGCGTAGGGGGACAGGGTTACGAGCAGTACTTC.

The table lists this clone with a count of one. The CDR3 sequence is CASSFSEFYEQYF. CDR3 DNA sequence: TGTGCCAGCAGTTTCAGCGAGTTCTACGAGCAGTACTTC. The chain has TRBV27 and TRBJ2-7; D remains unclear. The CDR3 has 13 amino acids. Deletions cut 3 bases from V and 3 bases from J, with 9 bases between. Germline CDR1 MNHEY, CDR2 SMNVEV (reference sequence).

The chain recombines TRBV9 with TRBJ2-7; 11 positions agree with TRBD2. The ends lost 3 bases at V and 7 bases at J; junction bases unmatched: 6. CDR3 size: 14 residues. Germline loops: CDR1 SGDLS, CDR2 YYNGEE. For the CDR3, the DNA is TGTGCCAGCAGCGAGGGACTAGCGGTAAGGGAGCAGTACTTC. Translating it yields CASSEGLAVREQYF.

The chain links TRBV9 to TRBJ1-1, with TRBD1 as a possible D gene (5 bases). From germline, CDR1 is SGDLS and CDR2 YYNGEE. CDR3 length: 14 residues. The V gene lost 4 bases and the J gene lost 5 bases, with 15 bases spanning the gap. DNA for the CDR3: TGTGCCAGCAGCCCCCATTCAGGGATGACTGAAGCTTTCTTT. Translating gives CASSPHSGMTEAFF.

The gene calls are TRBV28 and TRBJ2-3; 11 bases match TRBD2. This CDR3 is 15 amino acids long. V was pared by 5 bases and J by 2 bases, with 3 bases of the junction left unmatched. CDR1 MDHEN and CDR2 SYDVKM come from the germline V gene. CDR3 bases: TGTGCCAGCAGTCGACTAGCGGGGATCACAGATACGCAGTATTTT. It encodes CASSRLAGITDTQYF.

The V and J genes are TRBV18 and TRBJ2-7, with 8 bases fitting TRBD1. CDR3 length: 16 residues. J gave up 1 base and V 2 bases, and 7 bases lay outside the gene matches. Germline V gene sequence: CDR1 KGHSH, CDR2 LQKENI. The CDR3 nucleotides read TGTGCCAGCTCACCAGCCCAGGGGGCTGCGTCCTACGAGCAGTACTTC. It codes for CASSPAQGAASYEQYF.

Here the CDR3 reads CASGLVRRESYNEQFF. DNA of the CDR3: TGTGCTAGTGGTTTGGTACGCAGGGAGTCCTACAATGAGCAGTTCTTC. This chain joins TRBV12-5 and TRBJ2-1; tentatively, D is TRBD1 or TRBD2 (5 bases each). CDR1 is LGHNT, CDR2 FRNRAP, per germline. Trimming stripped 0 bases from V and 1 base from J, with 10 bases between. This CDR3 spans 16 amino acids.

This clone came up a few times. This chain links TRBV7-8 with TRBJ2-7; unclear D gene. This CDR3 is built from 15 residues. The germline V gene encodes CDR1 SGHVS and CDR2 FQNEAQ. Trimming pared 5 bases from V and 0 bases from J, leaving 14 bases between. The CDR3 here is CASSQNAVFSYEQYF. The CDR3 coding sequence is TGTGCCAGCAGCCAAAACGCGGTCTTCTCCTACGAGCAGTACTTC.

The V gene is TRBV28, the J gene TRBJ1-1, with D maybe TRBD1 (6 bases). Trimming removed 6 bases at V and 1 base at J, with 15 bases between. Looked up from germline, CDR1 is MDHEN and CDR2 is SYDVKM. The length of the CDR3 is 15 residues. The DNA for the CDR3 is TGTGCCAGCAGCCTCCCCTGGACAGCGAACACTGAAGCTTTCTTT. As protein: CASSLPWTANTEAFF.

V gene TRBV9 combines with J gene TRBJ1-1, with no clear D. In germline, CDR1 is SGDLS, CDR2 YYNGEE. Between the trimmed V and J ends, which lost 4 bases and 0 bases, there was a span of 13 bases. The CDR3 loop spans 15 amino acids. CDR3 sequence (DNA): TGTGCCAGCAGCCCCCGGGCCTACTTGAACACTGAAGCTTTCTTT. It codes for CASSPRAYLNTEAFF. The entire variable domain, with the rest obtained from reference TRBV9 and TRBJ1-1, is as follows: DSGVTQTPKHLITATGQRVTLRCSPRSGDLSVYWYQQSLDQGLQFLIQYYNGEERAKGNILERFSAQQFPDLHSELNLSSLELGDSALYFCASSPRAYLNTEAFFGQGTRLTVV.

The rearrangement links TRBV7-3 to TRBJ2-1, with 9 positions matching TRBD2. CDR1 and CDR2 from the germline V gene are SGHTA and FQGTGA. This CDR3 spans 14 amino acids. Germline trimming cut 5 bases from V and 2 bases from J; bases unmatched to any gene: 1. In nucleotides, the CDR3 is TGTGCCAGCAGCGTAGCGGGGGCCTACAATGAGCAGTTCTTC. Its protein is CASSVAGAYNEQFF.

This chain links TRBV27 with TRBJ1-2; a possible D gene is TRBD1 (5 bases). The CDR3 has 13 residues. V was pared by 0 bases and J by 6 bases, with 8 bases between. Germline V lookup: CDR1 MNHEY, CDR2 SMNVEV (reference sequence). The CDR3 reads CASSLSGVNGYTF. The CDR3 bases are TGTGCCAGCAGTTTATCGGGGGTTAATGGCTACACCTTC.

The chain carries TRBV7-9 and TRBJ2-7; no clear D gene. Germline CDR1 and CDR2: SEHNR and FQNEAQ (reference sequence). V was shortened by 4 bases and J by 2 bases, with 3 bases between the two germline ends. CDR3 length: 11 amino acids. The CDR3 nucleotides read TGTGCCAGCAGCTCCGCCTACGAGCAGTACTTC. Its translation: CASSSAYEQYF. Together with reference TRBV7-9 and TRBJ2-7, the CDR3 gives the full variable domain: DTGVSQNPRHKITKRGQNVTFRCDPISEHNRLYWYRQTLGQGPEFLTYFQNEAQLEKSRLLSDRFSAERPKGSFSTLEIQRTEQGDSAMYLCASSSAYEQYFGPGTRLTVT.